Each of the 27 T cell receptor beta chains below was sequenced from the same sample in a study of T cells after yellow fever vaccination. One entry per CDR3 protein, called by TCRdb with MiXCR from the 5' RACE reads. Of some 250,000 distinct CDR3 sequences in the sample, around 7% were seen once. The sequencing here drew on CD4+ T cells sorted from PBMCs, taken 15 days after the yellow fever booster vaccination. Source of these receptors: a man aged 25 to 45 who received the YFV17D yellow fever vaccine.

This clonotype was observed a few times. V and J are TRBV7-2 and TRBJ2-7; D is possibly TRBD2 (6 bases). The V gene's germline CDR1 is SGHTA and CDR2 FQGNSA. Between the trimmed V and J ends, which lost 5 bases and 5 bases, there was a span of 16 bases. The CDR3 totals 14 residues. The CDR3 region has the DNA TGTGCCAGCAGCCTGTCCCGGGGGTGGGACGAGCAGTACTTC. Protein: CASSLSRGWDEQYF.

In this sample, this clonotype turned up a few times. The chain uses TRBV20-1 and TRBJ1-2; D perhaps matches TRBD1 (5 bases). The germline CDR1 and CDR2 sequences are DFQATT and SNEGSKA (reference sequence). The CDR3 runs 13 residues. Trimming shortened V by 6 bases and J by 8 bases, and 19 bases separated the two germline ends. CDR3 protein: CSAADSLSSGYTF. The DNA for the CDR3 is TGCAGTGCGGCAGACAGCCTCTCTAGCGGCTACACCTTC.

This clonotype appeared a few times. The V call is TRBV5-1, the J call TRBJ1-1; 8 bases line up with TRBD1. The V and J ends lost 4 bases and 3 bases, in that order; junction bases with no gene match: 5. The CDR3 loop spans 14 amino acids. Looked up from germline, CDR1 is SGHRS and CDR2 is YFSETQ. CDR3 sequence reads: CASSLRGQDTEAFF. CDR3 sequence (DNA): TGCGCCAGCAGCCTCAGGGGGCAAGACACTGAAGCTTTCTTT.

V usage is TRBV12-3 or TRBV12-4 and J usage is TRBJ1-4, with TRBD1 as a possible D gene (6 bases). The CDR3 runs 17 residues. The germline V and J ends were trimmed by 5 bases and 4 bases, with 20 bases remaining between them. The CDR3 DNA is TGTGCCAGCAGTCTATCAATCCTGGACAGTCTTAATGAAAAACTGTTTTTT. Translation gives CASSLSILDSLNEKLFF.

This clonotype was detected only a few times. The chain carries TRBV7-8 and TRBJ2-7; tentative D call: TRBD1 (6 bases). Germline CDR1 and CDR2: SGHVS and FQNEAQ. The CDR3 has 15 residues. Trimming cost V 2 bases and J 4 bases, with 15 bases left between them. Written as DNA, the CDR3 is TGTGCCAGCAGCTTAAGGGCACAGGGTGGTTACGAGCAGTACTTC. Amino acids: CASSLRAQGGYEQYF.

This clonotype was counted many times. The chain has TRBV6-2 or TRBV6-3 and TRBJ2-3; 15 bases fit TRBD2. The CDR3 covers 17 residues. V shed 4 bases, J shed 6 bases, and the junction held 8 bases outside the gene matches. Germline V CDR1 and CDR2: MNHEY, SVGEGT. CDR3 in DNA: TGTGCCAGCAGTTTGTGGACTAGCGGGAGGGCCAGTGATACGCAGTATTTT. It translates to CASSLWTSGRASDTQYF.

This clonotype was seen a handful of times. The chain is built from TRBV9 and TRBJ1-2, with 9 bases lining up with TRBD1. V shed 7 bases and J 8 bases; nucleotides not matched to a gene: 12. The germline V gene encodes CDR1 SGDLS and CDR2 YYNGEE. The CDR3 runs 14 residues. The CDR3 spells CASDRPGTGRGYTF. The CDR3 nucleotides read TGTGCCAGCGACAGACCCGGGACAGGGCGCGGCTACACCTTC.

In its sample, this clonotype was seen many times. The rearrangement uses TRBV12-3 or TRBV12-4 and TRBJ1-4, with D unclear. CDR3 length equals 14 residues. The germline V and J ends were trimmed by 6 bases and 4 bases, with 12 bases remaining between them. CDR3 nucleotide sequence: TGTGCCAGCAGAAGGCGATACGGTAATGAAAAACTGTTTTTT. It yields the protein CASRRRYGNEKLFF.

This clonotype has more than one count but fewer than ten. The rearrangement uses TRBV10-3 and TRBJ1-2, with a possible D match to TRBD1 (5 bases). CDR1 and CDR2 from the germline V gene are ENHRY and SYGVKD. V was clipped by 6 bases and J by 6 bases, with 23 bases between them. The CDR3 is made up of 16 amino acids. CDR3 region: CAIRDLRGSREHGYTF. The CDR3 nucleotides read TGTGCCATCAGGGATCTTCGAGGGTCCAGGGAGCATGGCTACACCTTC.

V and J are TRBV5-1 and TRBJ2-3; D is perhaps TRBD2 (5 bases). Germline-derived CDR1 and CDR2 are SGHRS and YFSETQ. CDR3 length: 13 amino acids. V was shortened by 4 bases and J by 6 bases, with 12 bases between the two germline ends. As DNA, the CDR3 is TGCGCCAGCAGCCCGGAAGAGGGTGATACGCAGTATTTT. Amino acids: CASSPEEGDTQYF.

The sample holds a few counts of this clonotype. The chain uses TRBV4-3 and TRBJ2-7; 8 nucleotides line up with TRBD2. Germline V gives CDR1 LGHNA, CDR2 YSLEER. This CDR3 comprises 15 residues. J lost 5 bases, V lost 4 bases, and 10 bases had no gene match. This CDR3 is CASSLEITSGDEQYF. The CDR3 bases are TGCGCCAGCAGCCTCGAGATTACTAGCGGAGACGAGCAGTACTTC.

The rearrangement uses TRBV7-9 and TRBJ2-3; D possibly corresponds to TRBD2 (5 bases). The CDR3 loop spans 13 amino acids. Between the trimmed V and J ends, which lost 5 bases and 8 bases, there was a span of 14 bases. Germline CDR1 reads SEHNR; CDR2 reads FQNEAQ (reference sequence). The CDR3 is CASSNLAAGTQYF. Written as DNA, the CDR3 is TGTGCCAGCAGCAATCTCGCGGCGGGTACGCAGTATTTT.

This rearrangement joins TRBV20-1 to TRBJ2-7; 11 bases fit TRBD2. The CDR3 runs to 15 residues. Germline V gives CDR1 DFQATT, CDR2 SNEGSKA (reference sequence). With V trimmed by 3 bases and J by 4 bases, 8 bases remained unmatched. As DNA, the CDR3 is TGCAGTGCTAGTGAATCGGGACTAGCGGTATACGAGCAGTACTTC. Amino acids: CSASESGLAVYEQYF.

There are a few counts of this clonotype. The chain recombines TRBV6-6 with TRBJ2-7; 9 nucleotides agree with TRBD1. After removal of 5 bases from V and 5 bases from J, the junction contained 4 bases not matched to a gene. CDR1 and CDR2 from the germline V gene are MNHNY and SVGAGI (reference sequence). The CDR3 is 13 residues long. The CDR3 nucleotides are TGTGCCAGCAGTCTTACAGGGGGCCACGAGCAGTACTTC. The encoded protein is CASSLTGGHEQYF.

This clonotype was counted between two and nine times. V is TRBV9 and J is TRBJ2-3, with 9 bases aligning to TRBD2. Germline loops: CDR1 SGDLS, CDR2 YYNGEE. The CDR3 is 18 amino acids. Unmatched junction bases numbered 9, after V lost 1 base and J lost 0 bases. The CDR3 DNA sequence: TGTGCCAGCAGCGTACTAGCGGGACGGGGAACTAGCACAGATACGCAGTATTTT. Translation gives CASSVLAGRGTSTDTQYF. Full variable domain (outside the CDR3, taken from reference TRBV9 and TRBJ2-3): DSGVTQTPKHLITATGQRVTLRCSPRSGDLSVYWYQQSLDQGLQFLIQYYNGEERAKGNILERFSAQQFPDLHSELNLSSLELGDSALYFCASSVLAGRGTSTDTQYFGPGTRLTVL.

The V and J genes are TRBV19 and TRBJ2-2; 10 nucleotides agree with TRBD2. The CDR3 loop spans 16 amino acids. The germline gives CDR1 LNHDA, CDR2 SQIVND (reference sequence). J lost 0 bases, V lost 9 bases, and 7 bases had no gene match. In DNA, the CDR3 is TGTGCCAGCCAACCGGGACTAGCGACGAACACCGGGGAGCTGTTTTTT. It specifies CASQPGLATNTGELFF.

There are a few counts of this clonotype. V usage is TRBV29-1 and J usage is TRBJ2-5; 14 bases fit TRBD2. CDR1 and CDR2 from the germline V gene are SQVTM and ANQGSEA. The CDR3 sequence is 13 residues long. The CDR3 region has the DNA TGCGGGACTAGCGGGAGAGGCCAAGAGACCCAGTACTTC. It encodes CGTSGRGQETQYF.

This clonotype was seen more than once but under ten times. CDR3 nucleotides: TGTGCCATCAGAGACGCCTCCGGACTAGCGGGCACAGATACGCAGTATTTT. Translating gives CAIRDASGLAGTDTQYF. V and J are TRBV6-1 and TRBJ2-3; 10 bases fit TRBD2. V shed 10 bases, J shed 1 base, and the junction held 14 bases outside the gene matches. Per the germline V gene, CDR1 is MNHNS and CDR2 is SASEGT. The CDR3 has 17 residues.

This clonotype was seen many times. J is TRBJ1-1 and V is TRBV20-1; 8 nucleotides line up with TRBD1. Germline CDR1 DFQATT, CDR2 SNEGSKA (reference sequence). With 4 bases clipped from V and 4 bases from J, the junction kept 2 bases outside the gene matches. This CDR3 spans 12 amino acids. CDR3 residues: CSAKTGGTEAFF. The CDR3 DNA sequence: TGCAGTGCTAAAACAGGGGGCACTGAAGCTTTCTTT.

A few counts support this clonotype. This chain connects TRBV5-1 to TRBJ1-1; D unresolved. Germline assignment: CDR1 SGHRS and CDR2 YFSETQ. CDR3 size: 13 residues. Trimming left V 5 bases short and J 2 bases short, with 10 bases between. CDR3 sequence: CASRQQTNTEAFF. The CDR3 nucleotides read TGCGCCAGCAGGCAGCAGACCAACACTGAAGCTTTCTTT. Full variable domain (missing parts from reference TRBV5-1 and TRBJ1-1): KAGVTQTPRYLIKTRGQQVTLSCSPISGHRSVSWYQQTPGQGLQFLFEYFSETQRNKGNFPGRFSGRQFSNSRSEMNVSTLELGDSALYLCASRQQTNTEAFFGQGTRLTVV.

The CDR3 coding sequence is TGTGCCAGCAGCCCCGCCCCCGGGACTAGCGGGAGTGATGAGCAGTTCTTC. Translation: CASSPAPGTSGSDEQFF. The chain combines TRBV11-2 with TRBJ2-1, with 14 bases lining up with TRBD2. V was clipped by 5 bases and J by 8 bases; unmatched bases: 11. The CDR3 is made up of 17 amino acids. Germline V lookup: CDR1 SGHAT, CDR2 FQNNGV.

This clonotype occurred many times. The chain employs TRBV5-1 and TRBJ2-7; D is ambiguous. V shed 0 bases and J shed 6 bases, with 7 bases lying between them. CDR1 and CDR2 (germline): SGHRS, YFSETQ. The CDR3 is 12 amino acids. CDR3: CASSLELGEQYF. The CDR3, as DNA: TGCGCCAGCAGCTTGGAACTCGGCGAGCAGTACTTC.

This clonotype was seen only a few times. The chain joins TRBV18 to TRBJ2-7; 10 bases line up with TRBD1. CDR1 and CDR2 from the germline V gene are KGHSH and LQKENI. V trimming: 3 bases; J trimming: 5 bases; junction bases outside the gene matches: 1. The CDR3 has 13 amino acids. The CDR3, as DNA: TGTGCCAGCTCACCCGGGACAGGGGACGAGCAGTACTTC. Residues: CASSPGTGDEQYF.

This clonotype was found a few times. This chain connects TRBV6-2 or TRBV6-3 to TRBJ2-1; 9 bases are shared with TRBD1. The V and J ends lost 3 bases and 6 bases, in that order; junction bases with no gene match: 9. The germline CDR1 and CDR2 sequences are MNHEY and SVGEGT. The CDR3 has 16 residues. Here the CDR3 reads CASSYYRDRVINEQFF. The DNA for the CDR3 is TGTGCCAGCAGTTATTACCGGGACAGGGTGATCAATGAGCAGTTCTTC.

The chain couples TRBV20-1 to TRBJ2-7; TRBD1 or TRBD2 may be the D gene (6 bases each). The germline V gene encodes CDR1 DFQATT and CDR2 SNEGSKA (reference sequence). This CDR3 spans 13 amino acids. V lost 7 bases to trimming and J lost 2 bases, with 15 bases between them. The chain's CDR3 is CSVPGASPYEQYF. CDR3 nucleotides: TGCAGTGTCCCGGGGGCTAGTCCCTACGAGCAGTACTTC.

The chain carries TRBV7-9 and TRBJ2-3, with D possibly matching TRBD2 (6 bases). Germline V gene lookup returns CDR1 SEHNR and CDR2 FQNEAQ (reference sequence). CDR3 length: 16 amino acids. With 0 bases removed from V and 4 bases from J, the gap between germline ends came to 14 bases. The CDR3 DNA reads TGTGCCAGCAGCTTAGCAGGGACTCGGTGGTCAGATACGCAGTATTTT. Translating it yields CASSLAGTRWSDTQYF.

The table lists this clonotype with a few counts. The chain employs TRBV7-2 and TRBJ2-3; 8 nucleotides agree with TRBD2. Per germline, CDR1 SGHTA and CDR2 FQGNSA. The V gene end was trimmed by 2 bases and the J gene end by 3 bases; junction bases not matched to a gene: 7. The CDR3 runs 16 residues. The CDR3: CASSLQAGVVTDTQYF. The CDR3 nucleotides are TGTGCCAGCAGCTTACAAGCGGGAGTAGTAACAGATACGCAGTATTTT.